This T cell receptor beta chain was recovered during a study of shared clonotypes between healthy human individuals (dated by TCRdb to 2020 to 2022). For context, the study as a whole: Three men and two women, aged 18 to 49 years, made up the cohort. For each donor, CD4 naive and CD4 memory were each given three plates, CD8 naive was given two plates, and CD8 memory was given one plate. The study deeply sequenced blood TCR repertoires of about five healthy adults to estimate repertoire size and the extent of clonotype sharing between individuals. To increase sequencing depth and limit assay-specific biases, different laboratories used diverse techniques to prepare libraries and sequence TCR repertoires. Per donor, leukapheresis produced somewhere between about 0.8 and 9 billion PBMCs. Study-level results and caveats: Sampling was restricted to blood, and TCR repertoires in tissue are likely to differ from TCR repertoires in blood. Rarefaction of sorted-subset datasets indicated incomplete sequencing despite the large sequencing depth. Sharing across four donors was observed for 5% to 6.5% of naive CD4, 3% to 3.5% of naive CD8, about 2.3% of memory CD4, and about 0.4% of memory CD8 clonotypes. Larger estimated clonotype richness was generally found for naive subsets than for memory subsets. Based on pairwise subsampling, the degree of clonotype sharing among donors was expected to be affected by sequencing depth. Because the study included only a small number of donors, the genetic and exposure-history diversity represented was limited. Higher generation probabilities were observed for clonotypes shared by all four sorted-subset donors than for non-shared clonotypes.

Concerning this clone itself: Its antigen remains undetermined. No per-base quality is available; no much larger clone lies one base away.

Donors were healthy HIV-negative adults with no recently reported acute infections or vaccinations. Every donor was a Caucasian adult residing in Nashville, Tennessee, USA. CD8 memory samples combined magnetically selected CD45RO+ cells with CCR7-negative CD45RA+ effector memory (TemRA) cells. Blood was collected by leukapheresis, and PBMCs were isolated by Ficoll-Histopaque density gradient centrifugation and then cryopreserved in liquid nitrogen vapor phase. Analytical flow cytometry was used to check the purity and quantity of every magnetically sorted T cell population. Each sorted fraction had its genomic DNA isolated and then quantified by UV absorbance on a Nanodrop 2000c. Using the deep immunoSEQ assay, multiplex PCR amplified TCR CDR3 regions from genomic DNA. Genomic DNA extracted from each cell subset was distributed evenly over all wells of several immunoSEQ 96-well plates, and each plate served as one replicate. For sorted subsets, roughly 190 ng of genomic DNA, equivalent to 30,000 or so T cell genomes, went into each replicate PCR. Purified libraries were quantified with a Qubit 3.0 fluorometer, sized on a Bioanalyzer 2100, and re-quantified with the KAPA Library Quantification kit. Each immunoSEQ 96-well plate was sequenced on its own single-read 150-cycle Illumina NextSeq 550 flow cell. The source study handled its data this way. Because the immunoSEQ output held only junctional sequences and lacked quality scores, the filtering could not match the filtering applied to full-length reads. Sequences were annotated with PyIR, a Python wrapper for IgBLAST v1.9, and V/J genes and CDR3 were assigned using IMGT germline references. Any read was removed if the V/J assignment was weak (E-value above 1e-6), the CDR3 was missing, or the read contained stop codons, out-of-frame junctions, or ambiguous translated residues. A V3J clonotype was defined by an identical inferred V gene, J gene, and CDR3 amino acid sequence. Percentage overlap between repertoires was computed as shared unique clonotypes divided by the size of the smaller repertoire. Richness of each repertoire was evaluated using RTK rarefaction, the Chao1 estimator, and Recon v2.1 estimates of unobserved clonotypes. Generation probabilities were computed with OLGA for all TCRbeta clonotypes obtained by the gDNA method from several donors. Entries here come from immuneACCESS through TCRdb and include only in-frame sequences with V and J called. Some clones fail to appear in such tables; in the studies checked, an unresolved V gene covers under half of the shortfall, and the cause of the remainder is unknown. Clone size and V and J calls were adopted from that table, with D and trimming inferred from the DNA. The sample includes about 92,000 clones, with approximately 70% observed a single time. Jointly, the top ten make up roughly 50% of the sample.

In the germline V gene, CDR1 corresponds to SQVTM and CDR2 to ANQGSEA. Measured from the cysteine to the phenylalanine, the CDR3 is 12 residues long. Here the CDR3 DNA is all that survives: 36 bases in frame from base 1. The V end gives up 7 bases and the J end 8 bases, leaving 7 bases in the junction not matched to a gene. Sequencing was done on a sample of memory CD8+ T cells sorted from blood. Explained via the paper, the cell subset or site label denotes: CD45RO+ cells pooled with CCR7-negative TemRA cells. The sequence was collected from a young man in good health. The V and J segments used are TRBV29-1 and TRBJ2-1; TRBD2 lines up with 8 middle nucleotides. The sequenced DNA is TGCAGCGCGGGTAGCGGGATCTATGAGCAGTTCTTC. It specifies CSAGSGIYEQFF.